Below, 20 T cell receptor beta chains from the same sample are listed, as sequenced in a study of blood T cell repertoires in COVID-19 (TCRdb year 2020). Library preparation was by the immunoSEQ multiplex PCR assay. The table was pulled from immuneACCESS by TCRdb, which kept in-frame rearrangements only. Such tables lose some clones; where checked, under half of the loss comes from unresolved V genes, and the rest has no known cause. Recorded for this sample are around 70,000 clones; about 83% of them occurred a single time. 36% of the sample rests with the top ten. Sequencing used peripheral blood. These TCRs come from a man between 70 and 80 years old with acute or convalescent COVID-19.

The CDR3 loop reads CASTTGNQPQHF. In nucleotides, the CDR3 is TGTGCCAGCACCACGGGCAATCAGCCCCAGCATTTT. The rearrangement uses TRBV28 and TRBJ1-5; D gene unclear. Germline V gene lookup returns CDR1 MDHEN and CDR2 SYDVKM. This CDR3 is 12 amino acids long. Trimming pared 7 bases from V and 2 bases from J, leaving 6 bases between.

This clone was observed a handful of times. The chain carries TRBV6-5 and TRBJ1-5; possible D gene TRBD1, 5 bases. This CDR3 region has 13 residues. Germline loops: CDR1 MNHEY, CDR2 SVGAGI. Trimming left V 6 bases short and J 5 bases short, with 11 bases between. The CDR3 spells CASSVGGDQPQHF. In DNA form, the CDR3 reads TGTGCCAGCAGCGTCGGGGGGGATCAGCCCCAGCATTTT.

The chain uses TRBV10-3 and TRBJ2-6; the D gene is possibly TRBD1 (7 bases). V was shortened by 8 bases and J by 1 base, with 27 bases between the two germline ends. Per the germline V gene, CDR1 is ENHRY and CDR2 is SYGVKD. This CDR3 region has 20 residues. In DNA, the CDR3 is TGTGCCATCCCGCGCGGGACGGCCACAGGGGAACTATCTGGGGCCAACGTCCTGACTTTC. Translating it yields CAIPRGTATGELSGANVLTF.

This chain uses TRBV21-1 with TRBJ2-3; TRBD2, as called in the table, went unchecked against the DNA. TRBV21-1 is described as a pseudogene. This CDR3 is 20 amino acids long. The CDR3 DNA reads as TGTGCCAGCAGCAAAGCGGATGGGGCGGGGGGGCCAGAGATTACAGATACGCAGTATTTT. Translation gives CASSKADGAGGPEITDTQYF.

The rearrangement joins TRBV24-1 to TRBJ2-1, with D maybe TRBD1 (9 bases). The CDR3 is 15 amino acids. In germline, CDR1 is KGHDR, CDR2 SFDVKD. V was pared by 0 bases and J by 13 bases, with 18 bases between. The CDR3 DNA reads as TGTGCCACCAGTGATTTGCCGGGACAGGGACTAGAACAGTTCTTC. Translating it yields CATSDLPGQGLEQFF.

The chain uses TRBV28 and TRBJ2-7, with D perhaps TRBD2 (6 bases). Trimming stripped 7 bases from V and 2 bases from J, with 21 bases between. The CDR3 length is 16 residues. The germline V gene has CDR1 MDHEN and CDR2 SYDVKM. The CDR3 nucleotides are TGTGCCAGCACCACAGGAGGGGTTTACCCCACCTACGAGCAGTACTTC. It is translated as CASTTGGVYPTYEQYF.

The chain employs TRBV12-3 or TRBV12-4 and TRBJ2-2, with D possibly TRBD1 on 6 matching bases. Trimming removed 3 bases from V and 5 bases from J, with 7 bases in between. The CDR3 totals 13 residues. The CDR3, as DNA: TGTGCCAGCAGTTTTCAGGGGACCGGGGAGCTGTTTTTT. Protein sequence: CASSFQGTGELFF.

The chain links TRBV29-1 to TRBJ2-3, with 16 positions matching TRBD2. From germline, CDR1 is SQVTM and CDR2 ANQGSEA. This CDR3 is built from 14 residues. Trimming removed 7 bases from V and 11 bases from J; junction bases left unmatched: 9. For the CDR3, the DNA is TGCAGCGCTATGGGACTAGCGGGAGGGCCCATGCAGTATTTT. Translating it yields CSAMGLAGGPMQYF.

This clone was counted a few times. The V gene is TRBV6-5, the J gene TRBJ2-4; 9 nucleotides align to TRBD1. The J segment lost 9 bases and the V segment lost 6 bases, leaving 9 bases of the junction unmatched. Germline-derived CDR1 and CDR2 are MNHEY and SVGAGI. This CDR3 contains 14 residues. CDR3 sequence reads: CASSPGQGYGIQYF. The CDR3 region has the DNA TGTGCCAGCAGCCCCGGACAGGGGTATGGCATTCAGTACTTC.

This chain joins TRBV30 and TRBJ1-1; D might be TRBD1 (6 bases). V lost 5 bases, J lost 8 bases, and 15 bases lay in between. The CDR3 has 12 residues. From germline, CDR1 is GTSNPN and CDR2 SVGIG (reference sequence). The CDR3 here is CAWDGAGAEAFF. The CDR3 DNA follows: TGTGCCTGGGATGGGGCGGGGGCCGAAGCTTTCTTT.

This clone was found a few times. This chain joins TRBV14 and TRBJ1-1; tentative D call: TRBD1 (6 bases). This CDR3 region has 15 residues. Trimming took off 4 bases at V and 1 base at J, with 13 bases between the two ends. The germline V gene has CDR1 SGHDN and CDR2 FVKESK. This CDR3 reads CASSPSGTTNTEAFF. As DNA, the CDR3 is TGTGCCAGCAGCCCCTCCGGGACAACGAACACTGAAGCTTTCTTT.

Here the CDR3 reads CASSVTSGGTYEQYF. CDR3 DNA: TGTGCCAGCAGCGTGACTAGCGGGGGAACCTACGAGCAGTACTTC. V gene TRBV9 combines with J gene TRBJ2-7; 12 nucleotides match TRBD2. The CDR3 is 15 amino acids. J gave up 2 bases and V 2 bases, and 2 bases lay outside the gene matches. Germline CDR1 SGDLS, CDR2 YYNGEE.

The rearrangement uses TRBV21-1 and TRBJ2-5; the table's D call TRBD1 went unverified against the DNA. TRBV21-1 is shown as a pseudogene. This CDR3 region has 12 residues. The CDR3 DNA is TGTGCCGCCTACAGGGGCGAGGGGACCCAGTACTTC. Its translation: CAAYRGEGTQYF.

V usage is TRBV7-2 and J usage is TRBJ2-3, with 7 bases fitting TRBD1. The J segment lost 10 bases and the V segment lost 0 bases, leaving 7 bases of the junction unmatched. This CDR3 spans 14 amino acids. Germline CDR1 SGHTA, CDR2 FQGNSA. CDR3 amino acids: CASSLAPGQGAQYF. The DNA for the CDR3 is TGTGCCAGCAGCTTAGCACCGGGGCAGGGGGCGCAGTATTTT.

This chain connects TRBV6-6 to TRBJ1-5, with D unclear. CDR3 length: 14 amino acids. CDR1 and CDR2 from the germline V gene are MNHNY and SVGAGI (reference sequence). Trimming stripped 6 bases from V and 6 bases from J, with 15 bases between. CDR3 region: CASSRDGLAQPQHF. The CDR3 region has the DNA TGTGCCAGCAGCCGAGACGGGTTGGCTCAGCCCCAGCATTTT.

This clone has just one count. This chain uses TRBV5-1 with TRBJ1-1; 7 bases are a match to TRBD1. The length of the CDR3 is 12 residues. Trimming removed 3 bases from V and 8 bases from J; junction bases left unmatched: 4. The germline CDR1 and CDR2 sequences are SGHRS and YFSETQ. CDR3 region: CASSSTGSEAFF. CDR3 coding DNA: TGCGCCAGCAGCTCGACAGGGTCCGAAGCTTTCTTT.

CDR3 residues: CASSVAQGGEQYF. In DNA form, the CDR3 reads TGTGCCAGCAGCGTAGCCCAGGGGGGTGAGCAGTACTTC. The chain couples TRBV9 to TRBJ2-7; D possibly corresponds to TRBD1 (7 bases). Trimming pared 0 bases from V and 7 bases from J, leaving 11 bases between. The V gene's germline CDR1 is SGDLS and CDR2 YYNGEE. CDR3 length: 13 residues.

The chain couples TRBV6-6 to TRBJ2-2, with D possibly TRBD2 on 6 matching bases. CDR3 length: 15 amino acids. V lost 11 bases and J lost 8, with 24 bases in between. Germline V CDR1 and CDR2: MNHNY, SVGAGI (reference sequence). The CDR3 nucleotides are TGTGCCCGATTCCACCGGGACTCCTCGACGGGGGAGCTGTTTTTT. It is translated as CARFHRDSSTGELFF.

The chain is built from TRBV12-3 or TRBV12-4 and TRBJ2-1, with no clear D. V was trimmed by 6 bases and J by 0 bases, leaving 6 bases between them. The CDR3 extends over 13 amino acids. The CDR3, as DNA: TGTGCCAGCAGCCCGAGCTCCTACAATGAGCAGTTCTTC. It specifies CASSPSSYNEQFF.

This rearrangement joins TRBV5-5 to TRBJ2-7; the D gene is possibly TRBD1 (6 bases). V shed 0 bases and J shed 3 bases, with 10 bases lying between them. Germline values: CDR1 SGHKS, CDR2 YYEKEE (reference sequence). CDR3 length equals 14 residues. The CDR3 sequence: CASSLGGGGYEQYF. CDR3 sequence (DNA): TGTGCCAGCAGCTTGGGAGGGGGTGGCTACGAGCAGTACTTC.